The entry below describes one TCR beta chain. Its antigen has not been determined. No base-level quality is on record; no much larger clone is a single base apart. This sample was included in a study of blood T cell repertoires in COVID-19 (dated by TCRdb to the early 2020s). Background for the entire study: Samples covering the acute and convalescent phases of COVID-19 were provided by collaborators in the United States, Italy and Spain. The material from the prospective study consisted of cDNA or gDNA derived from T cells, B-cell-depleted T cells, or PBMCs. Deeply sampled blood TCRbeta repertoires from subjects exposed to, actively infected with, or recovered from COVID-19 were included in the dataset. The repertoires were released in a freely available public database intended as a resource for research on the immune response to SARS-CoV-2. Samples came from the ongoing ImmuneRACE study (first 160 participants) plus 1,254 subjects from 6 global collaborators. Sample metadata almost always included a de-identified subject ID, COVID-19 status, age in years and sex. Where available, HLA class I and class II types were taken from metadata supplied by the sample provider and were not determined by assay-based typing. What the work shows at the level of the full study, not this receptor alone: How much clinical and demographic metadata was included differed by source and by participant, and the metadata was provided uncurated.

The CDR3, cysteine through phenylalanine, is 16 amino acids long. CDR3 DNA is the only sequence kept; it has 48 bases, read in frame from the first base. At the junction V is shortened by 3 bases and J by 5 bases; bases outside the gene matches: 10. Based on the germline V gene, the CDR1 and CDR2 sequences are SGDLS and YYNGEE. One collaborating source in Seattle enrolled patients during active infection and followed them longitudinally through the course of disease. Whole blood was collected in K2EDTA tubes by collaborating institutions according to the institutions' own protocols. Collaborator samples were shipped for TCRbeta analysis as frozen whole blood, isolated PBMCs, or DNA extracted from either sample type. The immunoSEQ Assay, a bias-controlled multiplex PCR, was used to amplify TCRbeta CDR3 regions from genomic DNA. Concerning the study's data processing: Within the assay, amplification of reference gene primers was used to estimate how many nucleated cells each sample contained. To quantify the absolute abundance of each unique TCRbeta CDR3 rearrangement, sequence reads were collapsed and filtered. For each sample, productive Simpson clonality was calculated as the square root of Simpson's diversity index over productive rearrangements. What TCRdb holds here is the immuneACCESS table cut down to in-frame rearrangements. Part of the clones is not present; checked against another copy, under half of the missing clones reflect an unresolved V gene, and the others are unexplained. The V and J calls and clone size are taken from that table; D and trimming were inferred from the DNA. The sample contains roughly 200,000 clones, approximately 88% of them found a single time. The ten largest make up 6.5% to 9% of the sample.

This clonotype was obtained from a woman aged 40 to 50 with COVID-19, enrolled during active disease. The sequencing input was peripheral blood. The receptor chain draws on TRBV9 and TRBJ1-2, and 10 junction bases match TRBD1. The DNA is as follows: TGTGCCAGCAGCGGCCGGGACAGGGGACTCTCTTATGGCTACACCTTC. Its protein is CASSGRDRGLSYGYTF.